The next 15 T cell receptor beta chains were all read from a single sample in a study of control samples from healthy donors and cancer patients. Profiled with immunoSEQ multiplex PCR; TCRdb holds only in-frame clones, not every one. The table has about 55,000 clones, approximately 91% seen once; the top ten hold approximately 4%. Sequencing used blood. All receptors derive from a man aged 50 or older in good health.

The chain is built from TRBV6-2 or TRBV6-3 and TRBJ2-7; possible D gene TRBD2, 6 bases. V was shortened by 6 bases and J by 1 base, with 16 bases between the two germline ends. Germline loops: CDR1 MNHEY, CDR2 SVGEGT. This CDR3 is built from 15 residues. CDR3 region: CASSPGGAGSYEQYF. The CDR3 DNA follows: TGTGCCAGCAGCCCCGGAGGCGCGGGATCCTACGAGCAGTACTTC.

The chain has TRBV9 and TRBJ1-2; 10 positions match TRBD1. The trim removed 3 bases at V and 6 bases at J, leaving 5 bases unmatched. Germline V gene data show CDR1 as SGDLS and CDR2 as YYNGEE. The CDR3 totals 14 residues. CDR3: CASSDKGQGNGYTF. In DNA, the CDR3 is TGTGCCAGCAGCGATAAGGGACAGGGGAATGGCTACACCTTC.

The V and J genes are TRBV10-3 and TRBJ1-1; 9 bases align to TRBD1. The V gene's germline CDR1 is ENHRY and CDR2 SYGVKD. This CDR3 has 15 amino acids. V shed 5 bases, J shed 3 bases, and the junction held 7 bases outside the gene matches. CDR3 in DNA: TGTGCCATCAGTTCTAGGACAGGGGCCGACACTGAAGCTTTCTTT. Amino acid sequence: CAISSRTGADTEAFF.

This sequence joins TRBV4-2 and TRBJ1-2; 9 nucleotides align to TRBD1. Trimming took 0 bases from V and 7 from J; bases not matched to a gene: 3. Germline V gene sequence: CDR1 LGHNA, CDR2 YNFKEQ. This CDR3 has 14 amino acids. The CDR3 sequence: CASSQEQTGGGYTF. Here the CDR3 DNA reads TGTGCCAGCAGCCAAGAACAGACAGGGGGTGGCTACACCTTC.

The chain combines TRBV28 with TRBJ1-5; D is unresolved. From germline, CDR1 is MDHEN and CDR2 SYDVKM. The V end was cut by 4 bases, the J end by 3 bases, with 16 bases between. The CDR3 totals 16 residues. The CDR3 DNA reads as TGTGCCAGCAGTTCAGGAGGATTTTGGGACAATCAGCCCCAGCATTTT. This translates into CASSSGGFWDNQPQHF. The whole variable domain, remainder taken from reference TRBV28 and TRBJ1-5, is DVKVTQSSRYLVKRTGEKVFLECVQDMDHENMFWYRQDPGLGLRLIYFSYDVKMKEKGDIPEGYSVSREKKERFSLILESASTNQTSMYLCASSSGGFWDNQPQHFGDGTRLSIL.

The chain uses TRBV27 and TRBJ1-5; 8 bases fit TRBD1. CDR3 length equals 15 residues. CDR1 MNHEY and CDR2 SMNVEV come from the germline V gene (reference sequence). The trim removed 5 bases at V and 5 bases at J, leaving 8 bases unmatched. The CDR3 nucleotides read TGTGCCAGCAGTCCTGGACAGGGCTGGGATCAGCCCCAGCATTTT. Its translation is CASSPGQGWDQPQHF.

Here the CDR3 reads CAIRPRGAYEQYF. DNA for the CDR3: TGTGCCATCCGTCCGAGGGGGGCGTACGAGCAGTACTTC. The chain carries TRBV10-3 and TRBJ2-7; either TRBD1 or TRBD2 may fit D (6 bases each). The germline V gene has CDR1 ENHRY and CDR2 SYGVKD. This CDR3 has 13 residues. Trimming pared 8 bases from V and 4 bases from J, leaving 15 bases between.

The CDR3 reads CAISASDRDSYGYTF. The CDR3 DNA reads TGTGCCATCAGTGCCTCAGACAGGGACTCCTATGGCTACACCTTC. The gene calls are TRBV10-3 and TRBJ1-2; 7 nucleotides align to TRBD1. The junction had 9 bases not matched to a gene; V was cut back by 4 bases and J by 4 bases. The CDR3 contains 15 residues. Germline-derived CDR1 and CDR2 are ENHRY and SYGVKD.

The chain uses TRBV28 and TRBJ1-3; unclear D gene. With 5 bases removed from V and 0 bases from J, the gap between germline ends came to 14 bases. The CDR3 contains 16 residues. CDR1 MDHEN and CDR2 SYDVKM come from the germline V gene. The CDR3 loop reads CASSPTVGRSGNTIYF. Written as DNA, the CDR3 is TGTGCCAGCAGTCCGACGGTGGGCCGCTCTGGAAACACCATATATTTT.

J is TRBJ2-5 and V is TRBV28; 10 bases fit TRBD1. The CDR3 has 15 amino acids. CDR1 and CDR2 from the germline V gene are MDHEN and SYDVKM. Losses at the gene ends were 6 bases for V and 2 bases for J; bases not matched to a gene: 6. CDR3 amino acids: CASSSGTGAQETQYF. The CDR3 DNA follows: TGTGCCAGCAGCTCCGGGACAGGGGCTCAAGAGACCCAGTACTTC. Full variable domain (rest looked up from reference TRBV28 and TRBJ2-5): DVKVTQSSRYLVKRTGEKVFLECVQDMDHENMFWYRQDPGLGLRLIYFSYDVKMKEKGDIPEGYSVSREKKERFSLILESASTNQTSMYLCASSSGTGAQETQYFGPGTRLLVL.

V usage is TRBV27 and J usage is TRBJ1-6, with a weak D call TRBD1 (6 bases). Germline CDR1 MNHEY, CDR2 SMNVEV (reference sequence). Trimming pared 4 bases from V and 7 bases from J, leaving 8 bases between. The CDR3 extends over 13 amino acids. The CDR3 here is CASSWGANSPLHF. CDR3 DNA: TGTGCCAGCAGTTGGGGGGCAAATTCACCCCTCCACTTT.

CDR3 sequence reads: CASSQDRNLYGYTF. The CDR3 DNA reads TGTGCCAGCAGCCAAGACAGAAATCTCTATGGCTACACCTTC. This chain uses TRBV3-1 (or the pseudogene TRBV3-2) with TRBJ1-2; D is unresolved. V lost 0 bases and J lost 4, with 9 bases in between. Germline V CDR1 and CDR2: LGHDT, YNNKEL (reference sequence). The CDR3 consists of 14 residues.

CDR3: CATSTTGEGYEQYF. CDR3 DNA sequence: TGTGCCACCAGTACCACAGGGGAGGGCTACGAGCAGTACTTC. The rearrangement links TRBV24-1 to TRBJ2-7, with D possibly called TRBD1 or TRBD2 (7 bases each). Trimming took off 6 bases at V and 3 bases at J, with 14 bases between the two ends. Germline V gives CDR1 KGHDR, CDR2 SFDVKD. The CDR3 contains 14 residues.

This chain joins TRBV6-1 and TRBJ2-3, with 8 bases that match TRBD1. V gave up 1 base and J gave up 0 bases; unmatched junction bases: 0. From germline, CDR1 is MNHNS and CDR2 SASEGT. CDR3 length equals 15 residues. CDR3 protein: CASSEGTGSTDTQYF. Written as DNA, the CDR3 is TGTGCCAGCAGTGAAGGGACAGGGAGCACAGATACGCAGTATTTT.

The chain is built from TRBV21-1 and TRBJ2-3; the table's TRBD1 call for D was not verified on the DNA. TRBV21-1 is marked as a pseudogene. The CDR3 has 17 residues. CDR3 protein: CASSKAVQGRNTDTQYF. The CDR3 bases are TGTGCCAGCAGCAAAGCGGTTCAGGGGCGTAACACAGATACGCAGTATTTT.